The T cell receptor (beta chain) described here comes from a study of T cell repertoires in aging, cancer and after chemotherapy. The wider study: Paired samples before and after chemotherapy came from chronic lymphocytic leukemia patients on fludarabine- or bendamustine-based regimens.

A mixed TRB-A/B primer pool amplified rearranged TRB by multiplex touch-down PCR. MiXCR was run by TCRdb on the multiplex PCR reads, yielding one entry per CDR3 protein. The table has about 5,000 distinct CDR3 sequences, around 35% seen once. CDR1 is DFQATT, CDR2 SNEGSKA, per germline (reference sequence). V lost 5 bases and J lost 0; bases outside the gene matches: 9. The CDR3 runs 15 residues. Peripheral blood genomic DNA, not sorted cells or RNA, was the template. The TCR comes from a human donor with a blood cancer. The chain carries TRBV20-1 and TRBJ1-2; 7 bases are a match to TRBD1. What was sequenced was blood. Here the CDR3 reads CSAVTGTASNYGYTF. For the CDR3, the DNA is TGCAGTGCTGTGACCGGGACAGCTTCTAACTATGGCTACACCTTC.